This TCR beta chain was retrieved from a study of blood T cell repertoires in COVID-19. Study-wide context: Material from acute and convalescent COVID-19 was sourced from the United States, Italy and Spain. PBMCs, B-cell-depleted T cells, or T cells provided the cDNA or gDNA that made up the material.

Germline assignment: CDR1 LGHDT and CDR2 YNNKEL (reference sequence). The length of the CDR3 is 17 residues. Germline trimming cut 0 bases from V and 1 base from J; bases unmatched to any gene: 5. Authors' methods: Estimation of nucleated cell counts relied on the amplification of reference gene primers. Data came from immunoSEQ multiplex PCR; TCRdb stores just in-frame clones and leaves some out. V, J and clone size were drawn from that table, and D and trimming were deduced from the DNA. There are about 130,000 clones in the sample; about 78% occur only once, and over 9.5% lies in the top ten. Sequences were obtained from peripheral blood. The rearrangement joins TRBV3-1 (or the pseudogene TRBV3-2) to TRBJ2-2, with 7 bases matching TRBD2. The sequence came from a man in his sixties who had recovered from COVID-19. The CDR3 bases are TGTGCCAGCAGCCAAGATACGGGCGGGGGGAACACCGGGGAGCTGTTTTTT. Translation gives CASSQDTGGGNTGELFF.